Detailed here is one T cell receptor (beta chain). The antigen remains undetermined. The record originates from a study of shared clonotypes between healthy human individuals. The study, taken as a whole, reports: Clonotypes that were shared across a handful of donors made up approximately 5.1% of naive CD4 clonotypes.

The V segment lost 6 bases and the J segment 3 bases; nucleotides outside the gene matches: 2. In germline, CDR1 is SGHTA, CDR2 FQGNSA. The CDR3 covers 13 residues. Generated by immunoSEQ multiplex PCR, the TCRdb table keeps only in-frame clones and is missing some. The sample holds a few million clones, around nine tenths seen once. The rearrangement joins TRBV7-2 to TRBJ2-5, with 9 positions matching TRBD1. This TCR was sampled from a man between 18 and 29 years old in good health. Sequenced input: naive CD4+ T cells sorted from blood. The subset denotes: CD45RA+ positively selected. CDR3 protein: CASRRTGEETQYF. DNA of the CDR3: TGTGCCAGCAGAAGGACAGGGGAAGAGACCCAGTACTTC. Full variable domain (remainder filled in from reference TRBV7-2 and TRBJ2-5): GAGVSQSPSNKVTEKGKDVELRCDPISGHTALYWYRQSLGQGLEFLIYFQGNSAPDKSGLPSDRFSAERTGGSVSTLTIQRTQQEDSAVYLCASRRTGEETQYFGPGTRLLVL.